Below, 8 T cell receptor beta chains from the same sample are listed, as sequenced in a study of cytomegalovirus exposure and HLA in healthy donors. The PCR used 60 Vbeta and 13 Jbeta primers. Only in-frame clones appear in the TCRdb table, and some are missing; sequencing was by immunoSEQ multiplex PCR. The sample carries 130,000 or so clones, approximately 79% recorded once. Material: PBMCs. The receptors stem from a man aged 25 to 40 in good health and CMV-seronegative.

This chain uses TRBV14 with TRBJ2-3; D not resolved. V shed 7 bases and J shed 2 bases, with 13 bases lying between them. CDR1 SGHDN and CDR2 FVKESK come from the germline V gene. The length of the CDR3 is 14 residues. DNA for the CDR3: TGTGCCAGCACCCTCAGACTTCCCACAGATACGCAGTATTTT. Its translation is CASTLRLPTDTQYF.

V and J are TRBV11-2 and TRBJ2-2; 8 nucleotides line up with TRBD2. The germline V gene has CDR1 SGHAT and CDR2 FQNNGV. The ends lost 5 bases at V and 7 bases at J; junction bases unmatched: 12. This CDR3 comprises 16 residues. CDR3 residues: CASSPIRGGRVGELFF. In DNA form, the CDR3 reads TGTGCCAGCAGCCCTATCCGGGGGGGCCGAGTCGGGGAGCTGTTTTTT.

V and J are TRBV6-5 and TRBJ1-2; D unclear. CDR3 length: 14 residues. Trimming cost V 2 bases and J 7 bases, with 14 bases left between them. CDR1 MNHEY and CDR2 SVGAGI come from the germline V gene. The CDR3 protein is CASSYTLQFRGYTF. The CDR3 DNA sequence: TGTGCCAGCAGTTACACCCTCCAGTTTCGTGGCTACACCTTC.

The rearrangement links TRBV7-2 to TRBJ2-3; 7 nucleotides line up with TRBD2. V lost 1 base and J lost 5; bases outside the gene matches: 6. There are 15 residues in the CDR3. CDR1 is SGHTA, CDR2 FQGNSA, per germline. The DNA for the CDR3 is TGTGCCAGCAGCTTAGTACATGGCGGGGGAGATACGCAGTATTTT. Translating it yields CASSLVHGGGDTQYF.

Comments on this clone: A read error may produce the germline difference seen at one junction end. V is TRBV27 and J is TRBJ2-4, with TRBD2 as a possible D gene (5 bases). The CDR3 contains 13 residues. In germline, CDR1 is MNHEY, CDR2 SMNVEV (reference sequence). Here the CDR3 DNA reads TGTGCCAGCACCTCCGGGAAAAAAAACAGTCAGTACTTC. Protein sequence: CASTSGKKNSQYF.

As regards this clone: At the DNA level, this CDR3 is encoded by other sequences in the same sample as well. CDR3 protein: CASSPGTPYEQYF. The CDR3 nucleotides are TGTGCCAGCAGCCCTGGGACACCTTACGAGCAGTACTTC. The chain is built from TRBV28 and TRBJ2-7; TRBD1 might be the D (6 bases). The V end was cut by 6 bases, the J end by 4 bases, with 13 bases between. CDR3 size: 13 residues. Germline CDR1 and CDR2: MDHEN and SYDVKM.

This chain links TRBV7-9 with TRBJ1-4; D unclear. The CDR3 covers 14 residues. Trimming took off 5 bases at V and 3 bases at J, with 10 bases between the two ends. Germline CDR1 SEHNR, CDR2 FQNEAQ (reference sequence). This chain's CDR3 is CASSPSIANEKLFF. CDR3 sequence (DNA): TGTGCCAGCAGCCCGTCCATAGCTAATGAAAAACTGTTTTTT.

This sequence joins TRBV4-1 and TRBJ1-2; the match to TRBD1 covers 8 bases. CDR3 length: 15 residues. Looked up from germline, CDR1 is MGHRA and CDR2 is YSYEKL. The trim removed 8 bases at V and 7 bases at J, leaving 15 bases unmatched. The CDR3 loop is CASRRGRQAPPGYTF. As DNA, the CDR3 is TGCGCCAGCCGCAGGGGGCGTCAAGCACCGCCTGGCTACACCTTC.